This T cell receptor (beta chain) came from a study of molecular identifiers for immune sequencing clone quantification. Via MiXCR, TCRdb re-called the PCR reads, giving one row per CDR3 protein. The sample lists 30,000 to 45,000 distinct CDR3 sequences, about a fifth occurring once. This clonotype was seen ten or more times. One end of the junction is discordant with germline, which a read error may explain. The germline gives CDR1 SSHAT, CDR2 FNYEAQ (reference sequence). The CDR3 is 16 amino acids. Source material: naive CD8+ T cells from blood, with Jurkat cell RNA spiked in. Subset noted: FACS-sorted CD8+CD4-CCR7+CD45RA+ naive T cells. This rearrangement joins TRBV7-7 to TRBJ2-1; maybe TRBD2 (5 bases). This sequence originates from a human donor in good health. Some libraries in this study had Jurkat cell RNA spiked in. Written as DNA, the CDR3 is TGTGCTAGCAGCCCCCTCGGGATACCTCCGTCGGATGAGCAGTTCTTC. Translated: CASSPLGIPPSDEQFF.